The 29 T cell receptor beta chains below come from one sample, sequenced in a study of blood T cell repertoires in COVID-19. Clones were sequenced by immunoSEQ multiplex PCR, and TCRdb holds only the in-frame ones, with some missing. In the table there are 350,000 or so clones, roughly 89% of which are singletons. Sequencing was done on a sample of peripheral blood. The receptors were sampled from a woman between 55 and 75 years old with COVID-19, enrolled during active disease.

This clone was seen a handful of times. This rearrangement joins TRBV2 to TRBJ1-1, with D hard to call. Trimming shortened V by 6 bases and J by 1 base, and 9 bases separated the two germline ends. The CDR3 spans 13 residues. CDR1 and CDR2 (germline): SNHLY, FYNNEI. The DNA of the CDR3 is TGTGCCAGCAGCGGGCGGGGGAACACTGAAGCTTTCTTT. This gives the protein CASSGRGNTEAFF.

V usage is TRBV18 and J usage is TRBJ2-5, with 9 bases fitting TRBD2. This CDR3 comprises 15 residues. Trimming at V came to 1 base and at J to 4 bases, leaving 4 bases not matched to a gene. Germline CDR1 is KGHSH and CDR2 is LQKENI. CDR3 sequence (DNA): TGTGCCAGCTCACCACTCGGGACTAGCAGAGAGACCCAGTACTTC. Its translation is CASSPLGTSRETQYF. The entire variable domain, with the rest obtained from reference TRBV18 and TRBJ2-5, is as follows: NAGVMQNPRHLVRRRGQEARLRCSPMKGHSHVYWYRQLPEEGLKFMVYLQKENIIDESGMPKERFSAEFPKEGPSILRIQQVVRGDSAAYFCASSPLGTSRETQYFGPGTRLLVL.

Written as DNA, the CDR3 is TGTGCCACCAGCATAAGGACAGGGGGCCGCCTGACAATCTATGGCTACACCTTC. Protein sequence: CATSIRTGGRLTIYGYTF. V and J are TRBV15 and TRBJ1-2; 11 bases fit TRBD1. The CDR3 contains 18 residues. Germline CDR1 and CDR2: LNHNV and YYDKDF (reference sequence). The V and J ends lost 4 bases and 4 bases, in that order; junction bases with no gene match: 14.

V is TRBV5-1 and J is TRBJ1-2; weak D call: TRBD1 (6 bases). The length of the CDR3 is 13 residues. Germline loops: CDR1 SGHRS, CDR2 YFSETQ. Trimming stripped 4 bases from V and 7 bases from J, with 14 bases between. The CDR3 loop reads CASSPGQSSGYTF. The CDR3 bases are TGCGCCAGCAGCCCCGGACAGAGTAGTGGCTACACCTTC.

The chain links TRBV7-9 to TRBJ2-2; D not certain. V was pared by 3 bases and J by 1 base, with 6 bases between. The CDR3 totals 14 residues. Germline V gene sequence: CDR1 SEHNR, CDR2 FQNEAQ (reference sequence). CDR3 in amino acids: CASSFSGNTGELFF. In nucleotides, the CDR3 is TGTGCCAGCAGCTTTTCCGGGAACACCGGGGAGCTGTTTTTT.

The CDR3 DNA is TGTGCCAGCAACGCGGACAGGGGCGTTGATGGCTACACCTTC. It is translated as CASNADRGVDGYTF. This sequence joins TRBV28 and TRBJ1-2, with 9 bases fitting TRBD1. This CDR3 region has 14 residues. Germline lookup yields CDR1 MDHEN and CDR2 SYDVKM. V was clipped by 7 bases and J by 6 bases; unmatched bases: 9.

The CDR3 protein is CASSLEGARGETQYF. Here the CDR3 DNA reads TGTGCCAGCAGCTTAGAAGGGGCGAGAGGAGAGACCCAGTACTTC. The J gene is TRBJ2-5, the V gene TRBV7-2; D might be TRBD1 (5 bases). Deletions cut 1 base from V and 4 bases from J, with 13 bases between. CDR1 and CDR2 (germline): SGHTA, FQGNSA. The CDR3 totals 15 residues.

V gene TRBV7-8 combines with J gene TRBJ1-1; D is undetermined. V was trimmed by 1 base and J by 10 bases, leaving 13 bases between them. The CDR3 is 13 amino acids. Germline V gives CDR1 SGHVS, CDR2 FQNEAQ. The CDR3 nucleotides are TGTGCCAGCAGCTTAGATGGCCGTTTGGTAGCTTTCTTT. Translating it yields CASSLDGRLVAFF.

The rearrangement uses TRBV6-5 and TRBJ1-2, with TRBD1 matching 11 bases. Germline trimming cut 10 bases from V and 0 bases from J; bases unmatched to any gene: 7. This CDR3 spans 15 amino acids. The germline V gene has CDR1 MNHEY and CDR2 SVGAGI. In nucleotides, the CDR3 is TGTGCCACCTCGGGACAGGGGGTTACTAACTATGGCTACACCTTC. This translates into CATSGQGVTNYGYTF.

The count of this clone is one. The chain links TRBV11-2 to TRBJ1-2, with D uncertain. V was pared by 3 bases and J by 2 bases, with 10 bases between. Germline CDR1 and CDR2: SGHAT and FQNNGV. This CDR3 comprises 14 residues. The CDR3 here is CASSLTGSNYGYTF. The CDR3, as DNA: TGTGCCAGCAGCTTGACGGGTTCCAACTATGGCTACACCTTC.

V usage is TRBV7-2 and J usage is TRBJ2-2; D uncertain. Trimming removed 1 base at V and 7 bases at J, with 4 bases between. From germline, CDR1 is SGHTA and CDR2 FQGNSA. This CDR3 has 12 residues. In nucleotides, the CDR3 is TGTGCCAGCAGCTTAGGTATCGGGGAGCTGTTTTTT. Protein product: CASSLGIGELFF. The variable domain in full, completed from reference TRBV7-2 and TRBJ2-2, reads GAGVSQSPSNKVTEKGKDVELRCDPISGHTALYWYRQSLGQGLEFLIYFQGNSAPDKSGLPSDRFSAERTGGSVSTLTIQRTQQEDSAVYLCASSLGIGELFFGEGSRLTVL.

The chain has TRBV4-1 and TRBJ1-3, with no clear D. V lost 2 bases and J lost 0, with 14 bases in between. CDR3 length equals 17 residues. Germline values: CDR1 MGHRA, CDR2 YSYEKL. CDR3 in DNA: TGCGCCAGCAGCCAACCGTCGACGGAGAGCTCTGGAAACACCATATATTTT. Its protein is CASSQPSTESSGNTIYF.

This clone was recorded once. CDR3 nucleotide sequence: TGTGCCAGCGGTAAACAGGGGGCTGTTGAAGCTTTCTTT. Protein product: CASGKQGAVEAFF. The gene calls are TRBV6-1 and TRBJ1-1; TRBD1 matches at 9 bases. The CDR3 is 13 amino acids. J lost 7 bases, V lost 8 bases, and 8 bases had no gene match. The germline CDR1 and CDR2 sequences are MNHNS and SASEGT.

The chain links TRBV30 to TRBJ2-3; 7 positions agree with TRBD1. Losses at the gene ends were 4 bases for V and 4 bases for J; bases not matched to a gene: 2. CDR1 is GTSNPN, CDR2 SVGIG, per germline (reference sequence). The CDR3 sequence is 12 residues long. CDR3 protein: CAWTGGPDTQYF. The CDR3 nucleotides read TGTGCCTGGACAGGGGGTCCAGATACGCAGTATTTT.

This clone has at least ten counts. The J gene is TRBJ1-3, the V gene TRBV4-1; D not resolved. Germline V CDR1 and CDR2: MGHRA, YSYEKL. The CDR3 extends over 15 amino acids. V gave up 0 bases and J gave up 0 bases, with 6 bases separating them. The CDR3 nucleotides read TGCGCCAGCAGCCAAGAGCCGGGCTCTGGAAACACCATATATTTT. Translating it yields CASSQEPGSGNTIYF.

The rearrangement links TRBV25-1 to TRBJ1-1; no definite D call. The V end was cut by 1 base, the J end by 3 bases, with 9 bases between. This CDR3 spans 14 amino acids. Germline-derived CDR1 and CDR2 are MGHDK and SYGVNS. The CDR3 loop reads CASSEFAGYTEAFF. The CDR3 DNA sequence: TGTGCCAGCAGTGAATTCGCAGGCTACACTGAAGCTTTCTTT. Full variable domain (remainder filled in from reference TRBV25-1 and TRBJ1-1): EADIYQTPRYLVIGTGKKITLECSQTMGHDKMYWYQQDPGMELHLIHYSYGVNSTEKGDLSSESTVSRIRTEHFPLTLESARPSHTSQYLCASSEFAGYTEAFFGQGTRLTVV.

This chain uses TRBV27 with TRBJ2-5, with 14 nucleotides matching TRBD2. This CDR3 comprises 15 residues. Germline V gene data show CDR1 as MNHEY and CDR2 as SMNVEV (reference sequence). The V segment lost 6 bases and the J segment 2 bases; nucleotides outside the gene matches: 2. The CDR3 region is CASRRLAGGQETQYF. CDR3 DNA: TGTGCCAGCAGACGACTAGCGGGGGGGCAAGAGACCCAGTACTTC.

The rearrangement joins TRBV6-5 to TRBJ1-4, with D possibly being TRBD1 (5 bases). The germline CDR1 and CDR2 sequences are MNHEY and SVGAGI. The CDR3 is made up of 15 amino acids. The V gene lost 4 bases and the J gene lost 0 bases, with 9 bases spanning the gap. DNA of the CDR3: TGTGCCAGCAGTTCGGGGGGGGCAACTAATGAAAAACTGTTTTTT. It encodes CASSSGGATNEKLFF.

The chain employs TRBV7-2 and TRBJ1-6, with unresolved D. Germline assignment: CDR1 SGHTA and CDR2 FQGNSA. The CDR3 loop spans 15 amino acids. Trimming took off 1 base at V and 5 bases at J, with 9 bases between the two ends. The CDR3 DNA is TGTGCCAGCAGCTTAGATTACAGAAATAATTCACCCCTCCACTTT. Translated: CASSLDYRNNSPLHF.

This clone has just one count. This rearrangement joins TRBV3-1 (or the pseudogene TRBV3-2) to TRBJ1-1; weak D call: TRBD1 (6 bases). V lost 1 base and J lost 0, with 15 bases in between. Per germline, CDR1 LGHDT and CDR2 YNNKEL (reference sequence). This CDR3 contains 17 residues. CDR3 sequence: CASSQGSAGTLNTEAFF. In nucleotides, the CDR3 is TGTGCCAGCAGCCAAGGGAGCGCCGGGACACTGAACACTGAAGCTTTCTTT.

The chain carries TRBV5-1 and TRBJ2-5; 7 bases match TRBD1. There are 14 residues in the CDR3. V was pared by 7 bases and J by 1 base, with 7 bases of the junction left unmatched. Germline V gene sequence: CDR1 SGHRS, CDR2 YFSETQ. CDR3 DNA: TGCGCCAGCGGGACAGCTTCTCTCCAAGAGACCCAGTACTTC. Translated: CASGTASLQETQYF.

In this sample, this clone turned up a few times. This chain joins TRBV27 and TRBJ2-1, with a tentative D call TRBD2 (7 bases). V lost 6 bases and J 3 bases, leaving 15 bases between the germline ends. Germline CDR1 is MNHEY and CDR2 is SMNVEV (reference sequence). This CDR3 is built from 15 residues. CDR3 sequence: CASRTRGAIYNEQFF. The CDR3 nucleotides are TGTGCCAGCAGGACCCGGGGGGCAATCTACAATGAGCAGTTCTTC.

The V and J genes are TRBV5-6 and TRBJ1-6; perhaps TRBD1 as D (5 bases). The germline V gene encodes CDR1 SGHDT and CDR2 YYEEEE. V lost 4 bases to trimming and J lost 9 bases, with 11 bases between them. This CDR3 contains 13 residues. The chain's CDR3 is CASSLVGPSPLHF. As DNA, the CDR3 is TGTGCCAGCAGCCTGGTGGGGCCTTCACCCCTCCACTTT.

The chain recombines TRBV19 with TRBJ2-2; 9 bases line up with TRBD2. Germline V gene data show CDR1 as LNHDA and CDR2 as SQIVND (reference sequence). The CDR3 is 17 residues long. With V trimmed by 3 bases and J by 5 bases, 10 bases remained unmatched. CDR3 loop: CASSIKRLAVITGELFF. CDR3 nucleotide sequence: TGTGCCAGTAGTATTAAGAGACTAGCGGTGATTACCGGGGAGCTGTTTTTT.

A few counts support this clone. The V call is TRBV5-1, the J call TRBJ1-6; 9 bases agree with TRBD1. CDR3 length equals 14 residues. The germline V gene has CDR1 SGHRS and CDR2 YFSETQ. J was trimmed by 8 bases and V by 4 bases; bases with no gene match: 4. The CDR3 DNA sequence: TGCGCCAGCAGCCGGGACAGGGCGTATTCACCCCTCCACTTT. Residues: CASSRDRAYSPLHF.

The chain carries TRBV7-8 and TRBJ1-1, with a tentative D call TRBD1 (6 bases). The CDR3 extends over 15 amino acids. The germline V gene has CDR1 SGHVS and CDR2 FQNEAQ. The V and J ends lost 4 bases and 4 bases respectively, with 16 bases between them. For the CDR3, the DNA is TGTGCCAGCAGCTCCCTGGGGGCTCGGGGCACTGAAGCTTTCTTT. Translation gives CASSSLGARGTEAFF.

J is TRBJ1-3 and V is TRBV7-2; D gene unclear. The CDR3 has 16 amino acids. Trimming took 4 bases from V and 0 from J, leaving 13 bases between them. The germline CDR1 and CDR2 sequences are SGHTA and FQGNSA. This chain's CDR3 is CASSWTGMSSGNTIYF. In nucleotides, the CDR3 is TGTGCCAGCAGCTGGACCGGGATGAGCTCTGGAAACACCATATATTTT. Full variable domain (remainder filled in from reference TRBV7-2 and TRBJ1-3): GAGVSQSPSNKVTEKGKDVELRCDPISGHTALYWYRQSLGQGLEFLIYFQGNSAPDKSGLPSDRFSAERTGGSVSTLTIQRTQQEDSAVYLCASSWTGMSSGNTIYFGEGSWLTVV.

This chain joins TRBV3-1 (or the pseudogene TRBV3-2) and TRBJ2-5, with 10 bases that match TRBD1. Germline-derived CDR1 and CDR2 are LGHDT and YNNKEL (reference sequence). The CDR3 consists of 17 residues. Trimming took 2 bases from V and 4 from J; bases not matched to a gene: 10. The CDR3 DNA follows: TGTGCCAGCAGCCAACCCCGACAGGGGGCGTTTGCAGAGACCCAGTACTTC. It translates to CASSQPRQGAFAETQYF.

This chain uses TRBV10-3 with TRBJ2-1; 9 nucleotides align to TRBD1. CDR3 length equals 17 residues. The trim removed 3 bases at V and 9 bases at J, leaving 15 bases unmatched. Germline lookup yields CDR1 ENHRY and CDR2 SYGVKD. The CDR3 DNA sequence: TGTGCCATCAGTGATGGTACACCGGGACAGGGTTCGGGTGAGCAGTTCTTC. Translating it yields CAISDGTPGQGSGEQFF.